A selection of T cell receptor beta chains follows, all from one sample in a study of blood T cell repertoires in COVID-19. The repertoire was sequenced with immunoSEQ multiplex PCR; TCRdb's copy has only in-frame clones and lacks some. In the table there are 150,000 to 200,000 clones, roughly 80% of which are singletons. Sample: peripheral blood. These receptors all stem from a middle-aged woman with COVID-19, enrolled during active disease. Both conserved end residues are part of each CDR3. D genes are given only for firm matches. Expanded clones get a size class; other rows say once, few or many, or leave the size out.

clone size,V gene,J gene,D gene,CDR3 protein
-,TRBV18,TRBJ2-1,-,CASSPARRNEQFF
-,TRBV2,TRBJ1-4,TRBD1,CASRAGTATNEKLFF
-,TRBV4-1,TRBJ1-2,-,CASSQEPGLDYGYTF
few,TRBV19,TRBJ2-2,-,CASGNREGELFF
-,TRBV12-1,TRBJ2-1,-,CASSFGSGGDRDGNEQFF
-,TRBV5-1,TRBJ1-2,-,CASSWGGGINYGYTF
-,TRBV5-5,TRBJ2-2,-,CASSLAFRGANTGELFF
-,TRBV11-2,TRBJ1-4,-,CASSLTGLGREKLFF
-,TRBV5-1,TRBJ1-5,-,CARDEGLSNQPQHF
-,TRBV20-1,TRBJ2-7,-,CSGSDTYEQYF
-,TRBV9,TRBJ1-2,-,CASSVQTLNGYTF
-,TRBV30,TRBJ1-1,-,CAWIAVMNTEAFF
-,TRBV4-3,TRBJ2-1,TRBD2,CASSQPSGGYNEQFF
-,TRBV19,TRBJ1-4,TRBD1,CASIETGTGDEKLFF
-,TRBV9,TRBJ1-6,TRBD1,CASSPRTGYNSPLHF
once,TRBV19,TRBJ2-5,TRBD1,CASSTGTGSETQYF
few,TRBV2,TRBJ1-3,TRBD1,CASSTGELFGNTIYF
-,TRBV6-2/TRBV6-3,TRBJ2-7,TRBD1,CASSYSSGTAYEQYF
-,TRBV11-2,TRBJ2-1,-,CASSQTRNEQFF
-,TRBV7-7,TRBJ2-5,TRBD2,CASSLVGSGGETQYF
-,TRBV5-5,TRBJ2-2,TRBD2,CASSLPSGTSGRKLFF
-,TRBV6-5,TRBJ1-1,-,CASSYTTGNTEAFF
-,TRBV19,TRBJ2-7,-,CASSIGRKGFEQYF
-,TRBV28,TRBJ2-3,TRBD2,CASQRGGTDTQYF
-,TRBV5-6,TRBJ1-5,-,CASSPRGKGLNQPQHF
once,TRBV7-3,TRBJ2-3,-,CASSFNPWAGDTQYF
-,TRBV3-1/TRBV3-2,TRBJ1-5,-,CASSQIGGTQPQHF
once,TRBV12-3/TRBV12-4,TRBJ1-1,-,CASSLGQASRAFF
-,TRBV19,TRBJ1-3,-,CASRRPGGSPNTIYF
-,TRBV21-1,TRBJ1-5,-,CASSKVQGRRNQPQHF
once,TRBV28,TRBJ1-5,TRBD1,CASSSGTGFSQPQHF
-,TRBV18,TRBJ2-1,-,CASSLGTRGLSGEQFF